Included here is one T cell receptor (beta chain) sequence, with context. Its antigen target is currently unknown. No qualities accompany the bases; no much larger clone lies one base away. This sample was taken from a study of control samples from healthy donors and cancer patients (dated by TCRdb to about 2020). Library preparation used the immunoSEQ multiplex PCR assay. TCRdb took over this immuneACCESS table, retaining in-frame rearrangements with V and J assigned. Such tables are incomplete; in checked studies, under half of the missing clones stem from an unresolved V gene, and the remainder is unexplained. Within this sample are about 100,000 clones, with approximately 90% of them counted one time only. The ten largest clones take up under 10% of the sample. In the germline V gene, CDR1 corresponds to MNHEY and CDR2 to SVGEGT. Inclusive of the bounding cysteine and phenylalanine, the CDR3 is 17 residues long. The only DNA kept is the CDR3, 51 bases in frame from the first base. V is pared back by 0 bases and J by 8 bases, with 17 bases lying between the germline termini.

This sequence was found in a man aged 30 to 45 in good health. The chain is made from TRBV6-2 or TRBV6-3 and TRBJ1-6; the D gene cannot be resolved reliably. Specimen: blood. The encoded CDR3 is CASSYSRARVRDSPLHF. The base sequence is TGTGCCAGCAGTTACTCGAGGGCCCGGGTGAGGGATTCACCCCTCCACTTT.